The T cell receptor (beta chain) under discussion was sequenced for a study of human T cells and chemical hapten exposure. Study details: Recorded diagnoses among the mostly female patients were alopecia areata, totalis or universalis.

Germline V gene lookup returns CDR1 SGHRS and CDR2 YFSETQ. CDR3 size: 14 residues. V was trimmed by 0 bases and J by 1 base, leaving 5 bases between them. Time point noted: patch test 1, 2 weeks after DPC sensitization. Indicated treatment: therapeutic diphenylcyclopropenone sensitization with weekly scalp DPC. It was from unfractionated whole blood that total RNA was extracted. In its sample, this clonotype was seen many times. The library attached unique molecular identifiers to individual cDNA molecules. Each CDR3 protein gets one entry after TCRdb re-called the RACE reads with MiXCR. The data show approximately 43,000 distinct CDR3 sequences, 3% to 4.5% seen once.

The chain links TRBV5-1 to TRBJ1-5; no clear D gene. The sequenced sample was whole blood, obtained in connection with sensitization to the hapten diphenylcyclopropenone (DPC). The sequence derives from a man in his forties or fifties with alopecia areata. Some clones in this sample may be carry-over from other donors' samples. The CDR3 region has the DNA TGCGCCAGCAGCTTGGATGGGAGCAATCAGCCCCAGCATTTT. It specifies CASSLDGSNQPQHF.